Shown below are 19 T cell receptor beta chains from a single sample sequenced in a study of T cell changes during pregnancy in multiple sclerosis (dated by TCRdb to between 2019 and 2020). Libraries were constructed by the immunoSEQ multiplex PCR assay. Here the immuneACCESS table is served through TCRdb, limited to in-frame sequences with V and J called. Missing clones are a known gap in these copies; in checked studies unresolved V genes cover under half, and the rest lacks a known reason. In this sample the table shows about 41,000 clones, approximately 88% of which occur a single time. Around 5% of the sample belongs to the ten largest clones. The specimen was peripheral blood, collected in the first trimester of pregnancy. The source of these receptors is a female donor in good health, enrolled as a control in a pregnancy study.

The V gene is TRBV7-9, the J gene TRBJ1-1; D is uncertain. V lost 5 bases to trimming and J lost 7 bases, with 14 bases between them. This CDR3 contains 13 residues. The germline V gene has CDR1 SEHNR and CDR2 FQNEAQ (reference sequence). Here the CDR3 reads CASSTRRASEAFF. The CDR3 bases are TGTGCCAGCAGCACCCGGAGGGCAAGTGAAGCTTTCTTT.

This chain connects TRBV7-9 to TRBJ1-2; maybe TRBD1 (5 bases). The germline V and J ends were trimmed by 2 bases and 2 bases, with 6 bases remaining between them. The CDR3 runs to 13 residues. Germline CDR1 reads SEHNR; CDR2 reads FQNEAQ (reference sequence). The CDR3 DNA sequence: TGTGCCAGCAGCTTACAGGGAAACTATGGCTACACCTTC. Translating it yields CASSLQGNYGYTF.

The rearrangement links TRBV7-9 to TRBJ1-1, with a tentative D call TRBD1 (6 bases). Between the trimmed V and J ends, which lost 2 bases and 3 bases, there was a span of 22 bases. There are 18 residues in the CDR3. CDR1 SEHNR and CDR2 FQNEAQ come from the germline V gene (reference sequence). CDR3 sequence reads: CASSLPTLNIDRYTEAFF. The CDR3 DNA follows: TGTGCCAGCAGCTTACCAACCTTGAACATAGACAGGTACACTGAAGCTTTCTTT.

The V and J genes are TRBV6-5 and TRBJ2-7; 7 nucleotides align to TRBD1. The ends lost 6 bases at V and 3 bases at J; junction bases unmatched: 8. There are 14 residues in the CDR3. In germline, CDR1 is MNHEY, CDR2 SVGAGI. The DNA for the CDR3 is TGTGCCAGCAGCCGGGGCGGACAGGTCTACGAGCAGTACTTC. It specifies CASSRGGQVYEQYF.

The V gene is TRBV6-4, the J gene TRBJ2-3, with D possibly matching TRBD2 (7 bases). The CDR3 extends over 14 amino acids. Germline-derived CDR1 and CDR2 are MRHNA and SNTAGT. V was clipped by 2 bases and J by 2 bases, with 8 bases between them. The CDR3 DNA reads TGTGCCAGCAGTGACGGGGGGGCCACAGATACGCAGTATTTT. This sequence encodes CASSDGGATDTQYF.

The chain combines TRBV4-3 with TRBJ2-3, with 12 bases lining up with TRBD2. The CDR3 has 15 amino acids. With V trimmed by 4 bases and J by 4 bases, 3 bases remained unmatched. CDR1 LGHNA and CDR2 YSLEER come from the germline V gene. The CDR3, as DNA: TGCGCCAGCAGCCCGGGACTAGCGGGCTCAGATACGCAGTATTTT. This translates into CASSPGLAGSDTQYF.

The chain uses TRBV5-1 and TRBJ2-3; 7 bases match TRBD2. V gave up 7 bases and J gave up 4 bases; unmatched junction bases: 6. There are 13 residues in the CDR3. Germline V gene lookup returns CDR1 SGHRS and CDR2 YFSETQ. In DNA, the CDR3 is TGCGCCAGCTCCGGGACTATGGCAGATACGCAGTATTTT. It codes for CASSGTMADTQYF.

The V and J genes are TRBV9 and TRBJ2-7, with 13 bases lining up with TRBD2. Germline V gene data show CDR1 as SGDLS and CDR2 as YYNGEE. With V trimmed by 4 bases and J by 4 bases, 5 bases remained unmatched. The CDR3 sequence is 15 residues long. The chain's CDR3 is CASSPGTSGMYEQYF. Here the CDR3 DNA reads TGTGCCAGCAGCCCCGGGACTAGCGGGATGTACGAGCAGTACTTC.

This chain uses TRBV29-1 with TRBJ1-3; no clear D gene. Trimming cost V 4 bases and J 3 bases, with 10 bases left between them. Germline CDR1 and CDR2: SQVTM and ANQGSEA. CDR3 length equals 13 residues. The CDR3 sequence is CSVGLQSGNTIYF. The CDR3 nucleotides read TGCAGCGTTGGGTTACAGAGTGGAAACACCATATATTTT.

The chain carries TRBV13 and TRBJ2-1; TRBD2 matches at 11 bases. This CDR3 is built from 16 residues. After removal of 3 bases from V and 9 bases from J, the junction contained 10 bases not matched to a gene. Germline V lookup: CDR1 PRHDT, CDR2 FYEKMQ (reference sequence). CDR3 nucleotides: TGTGCCAGCAGCTTCACTAGCGGGGGTCCGAGGGGTGAGCAGTTCTTC. This translates into CASSFTSGGPRGEQFF.

The chain carries TRBV11-2 and TRBJ1-1, with D perhaps matching TRBD1 (6 bases). The CDR3 is made up of 15 amino acids. Trimming took 5 bases from V and 5 from J, leaving 18 bases between them. Germline V gene data show CDR1 as SGHAT and CDR2 as FQNNGV. The CDR3 protein is CASSPRPGERTEAFF. The DNA for the CDR3 is TGTGCCAGCAGCCCAAGACCAGGGGAGAGAACTGAAGCTTTCTTT.

This chain uses TRBV9 with TRBJ2-5, with TRBD1 as a possible D gene (5 bases). This CDR3 has 13 amino acids. V lost 0 bases, J lost 5 bases, and 8 bases lay in between. The V gene's germline CDR1 is SGDLS and CDR2 YYNGEE. The CDR3 here is CASSVGPGETQYF. The DNA for the CDR3 is TGTGCCAGCAGCGTAGGGCCAGGGGAGACCCAGTACTTC.

Only a few counts were recorded for this clone. The V call is TRBV18, the J call TRBJ1-1; a weak D match, TRBD1 (5 bases). Germline V lookup: CDR1 KGHSH, CDR2 LQKENI. The CDR3 extends over 14 amino acids. V was pared by 6 bases and J by 1 base, with 12 bases between. The CDR3 is CASSPGLGNTEAFF. CDR3 bases: TGTGCCAGCTCGCCAGGGCTCGGGAACACTGAAGCTTTCTTT.

The chain carries TRBV12-5 and TRBJ2-3; 7 nucleotides align to TRBD1. Losses at the gene ends were 0 bases for V and 2 bases for J; bases not matched to a gene: 8. Germline lookup yields CDR1 LGHNT and CDR2 FRNRAP. The CDR3 is made up of 17 amino acids. As DNA, the CDR3 is TGTGCTAGTGGTTTGGTAGGGGGCTTAAGATTCACAGATACGCAGTATTTT. It encodes CASGLVGGLRFTDTQYF.

The gene calls are TRBV30 and TRBJ2-2; tentatively, D is TRBD2 (6 bases). CDR3 length: 15 amino acids. Germline lookup yields CDR1 GTSNPN and CDR2 SVGIG (reference sequence). The V end was cut by 8 bases, the J end by 3 bases, with 19 bases between. The CDR3 bases are TGTGCCGTGCCGCAGGAGGGCCAGGACACCGGGGAGCTGTTTTTT. Its translation is CAVPQEGQDTGELFF.

The chain employs TRBV11-3 and TRBJ2-5; 12 bases fit TRBD2. The CDR3 has 18 residues. V was pared by 5 bases and J by 1 base, with 11 bases of the junction left unmatched. Germline lookup yields CDR1 SGHNT and CDR2 YENEEA. This chain's CDR3 is CASSPGLAGIQVQETQYF. For the CDR3, the DNA is TGTGCCAGCAGCCCCGGACTAGCGGGAATTCAAGTCCAAGAGACCCAGTACTTC.

This clone has only one observation. V and J are TRBV5-1 and TRBJ2-5, with D possibly being TRBD2 (5 bases). The CDR3 loop spans 14 amino acids. Per germline, CDR1 SGHRS and CDR2 YFSETQ. Trimming cost V 2 bases and J 1 base, with 9 bases left between them. CDR3 protein: CASSLVDSQETQYF. CDR3 DNA: TGCGCCAGCAGCTTAGTGGACTCCCAAGAGACCCAGTACTTC.

J is TRBJ1-3 and V is TRBV5-6; D gene ambiguous. Trimming left V 0 bases short and J 6 bases short, with 16 bases between. The CDR3 is 16 amino acids. Germline CDR1 SGHDT, CDR2 YYEEEE. The CDR3: CASSLAPLQPQNTIYF. In nucleotides, the CDR3 is TGTGCCAGCAGCTTGGCGCCTTTACAGCCTCAAAACACCATATATTTT.

This chain uses TRBV6-4 with TRBJ2-7; TRBD2 might be the D (6 bases). V was shortened by 1 base and J by 3 bases, with 13 bases between the two germline ends. CDR1 is MRHNA and CDR2 is SNTAGT in the germline V gene. The CDR3 is made up of 15 amino acids. The CDR3 spells CASSDWVSGNYEQYF. The CDR3 DNA is TGTGCCAGCAGTGACTGGGTTAGCGGTAACTACGAGCAGTACTTC.